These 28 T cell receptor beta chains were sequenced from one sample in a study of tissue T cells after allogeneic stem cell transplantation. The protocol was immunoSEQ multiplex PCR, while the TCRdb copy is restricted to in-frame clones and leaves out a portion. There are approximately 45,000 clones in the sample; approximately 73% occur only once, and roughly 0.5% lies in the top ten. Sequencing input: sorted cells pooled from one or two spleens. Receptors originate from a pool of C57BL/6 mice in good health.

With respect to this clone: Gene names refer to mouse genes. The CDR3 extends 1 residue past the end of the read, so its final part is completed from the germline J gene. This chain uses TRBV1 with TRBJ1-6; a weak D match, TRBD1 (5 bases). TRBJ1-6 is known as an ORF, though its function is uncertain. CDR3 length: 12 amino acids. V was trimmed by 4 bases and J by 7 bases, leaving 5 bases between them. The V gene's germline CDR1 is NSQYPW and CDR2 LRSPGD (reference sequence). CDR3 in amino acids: CTCSGQNSPLYF. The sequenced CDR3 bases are TGCACCTGCAGTGGACAGAATTCGCCCCTCTAC.

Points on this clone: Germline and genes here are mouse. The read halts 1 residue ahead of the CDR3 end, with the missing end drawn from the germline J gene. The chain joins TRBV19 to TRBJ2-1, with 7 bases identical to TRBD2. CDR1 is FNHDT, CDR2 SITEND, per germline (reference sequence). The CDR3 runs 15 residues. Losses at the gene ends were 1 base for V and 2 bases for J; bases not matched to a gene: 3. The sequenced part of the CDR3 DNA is TGTGCCAGCAGTATACCCGGGGGGGACTATGCTGAGCAGTTC. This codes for CASSIPGGDYAEQF. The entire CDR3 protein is CASSIPGGDYAEQFF.

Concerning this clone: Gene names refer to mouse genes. CDR3 bases read: TGTGCCAGCAGTATCGCGGGTTATTCTGGAAATACGCTCTAT. Translation gives CASSIAGYSGNTLY. The full CDR3 protein is CASSIAGYSGNTLYF. The chain joins TRBV19 to TRBJ1-3, with no clear D. The CDR3 end is not reached by the read, which stops 1 residue before it; the germline J gene fills it in. Germline V CDR1 and CDR2: FNHDT, SITEND (reference sequence). The V end was cut by 2 bases, the J end by 0 bases, with 9 bases between. The CDR3 totals 15 residues. The full variable domain, in which reference TRBV19 and TRBJ1-3 provide the parts outside the CDR3, is GGIITQTPKFLIGQEGQKLTLKCQQNFNHDTMYWYRQDSGKGLRLIYYSITENDLQKGDLSEGYDASREKKSSFSLTVTSAQKNEMAVFLCASSIAGYSGNTLYFGEGSRLIVV.

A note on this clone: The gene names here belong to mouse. The CDR3 loop reads CASSPGTNNQAPLF. The sequenced part of the CDR3 DNA is TGTGCCAGCTCCCCCGGGACAAACAACCAGGCTCCGCTT. The rearrangement uses TRBV12-1 and TRBJ1-5, with D maybe TRBD1 (6 bases). The read comes to an end 1 residue before the CDR3 does, leaving the germline J gene to fill in the end. CDR1 SGHSN and CDR2 HYEKVE come from the germline V gene. The length of the CDR3 is 14 residues. V was pared by 4 bases and J by 1 base, with 10 bases between.

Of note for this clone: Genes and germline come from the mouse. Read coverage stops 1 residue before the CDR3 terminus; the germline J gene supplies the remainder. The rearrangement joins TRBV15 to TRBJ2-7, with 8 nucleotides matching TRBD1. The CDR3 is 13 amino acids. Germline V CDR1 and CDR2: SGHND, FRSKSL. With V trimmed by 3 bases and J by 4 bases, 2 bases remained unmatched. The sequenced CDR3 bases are TGTGCCAGCAGTTTCACAGGGGGTTATGAACAGTAC. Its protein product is CASSFTGGYEQY. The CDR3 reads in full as CASSFTGGYEQYF.

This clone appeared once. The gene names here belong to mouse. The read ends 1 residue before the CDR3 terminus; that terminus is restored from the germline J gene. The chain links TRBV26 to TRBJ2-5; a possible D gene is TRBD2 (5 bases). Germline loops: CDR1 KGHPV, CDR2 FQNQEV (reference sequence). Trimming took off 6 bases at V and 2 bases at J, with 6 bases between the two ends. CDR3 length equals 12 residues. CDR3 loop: CASSLGQDTQYF. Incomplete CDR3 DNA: TGTGCCAGCAGCCTGGGCCAAGACACCCAGTAC. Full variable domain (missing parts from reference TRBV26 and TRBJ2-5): NSKVIQTPRYLVKGQGQKAKMRCIPEKGHPVVFWYQQNKNNEFKFLINFQNQEVLQQIDMTEKRFSAECPSNSPCSLEIQSSEAGDSALYLCASSLGQDTQYFGPGTRLLVL.

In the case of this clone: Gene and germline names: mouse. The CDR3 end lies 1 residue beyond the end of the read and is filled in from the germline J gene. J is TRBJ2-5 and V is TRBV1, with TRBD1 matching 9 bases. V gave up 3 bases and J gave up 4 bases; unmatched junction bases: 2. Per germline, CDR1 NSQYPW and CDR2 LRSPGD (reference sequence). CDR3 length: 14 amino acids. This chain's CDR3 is CTCSAGTGKDTQYF. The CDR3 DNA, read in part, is TGCACCTGCAGTGCCGGGACAGGGAAAGACACCCAGTAC.

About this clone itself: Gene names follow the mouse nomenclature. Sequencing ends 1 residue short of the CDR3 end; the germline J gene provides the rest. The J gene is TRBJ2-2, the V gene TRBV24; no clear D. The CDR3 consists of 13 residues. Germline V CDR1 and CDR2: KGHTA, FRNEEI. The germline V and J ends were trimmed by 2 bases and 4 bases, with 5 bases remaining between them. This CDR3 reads CASSLDGTGQLYF. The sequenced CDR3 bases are TGTGCCAGCAGTCTGGACGGCACCGGGCAGCTCTAC.

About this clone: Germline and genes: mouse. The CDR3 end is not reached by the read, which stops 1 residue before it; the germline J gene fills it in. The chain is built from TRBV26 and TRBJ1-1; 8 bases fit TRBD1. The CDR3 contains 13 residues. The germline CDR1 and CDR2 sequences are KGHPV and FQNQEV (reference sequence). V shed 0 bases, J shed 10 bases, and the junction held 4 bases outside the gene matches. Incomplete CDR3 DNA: TGTGCCAGCAGTCTGTCGACAACAGGGGGAGTCTTC. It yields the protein CASSLSTTGGVF. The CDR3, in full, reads CASSLSTTGGVFF.

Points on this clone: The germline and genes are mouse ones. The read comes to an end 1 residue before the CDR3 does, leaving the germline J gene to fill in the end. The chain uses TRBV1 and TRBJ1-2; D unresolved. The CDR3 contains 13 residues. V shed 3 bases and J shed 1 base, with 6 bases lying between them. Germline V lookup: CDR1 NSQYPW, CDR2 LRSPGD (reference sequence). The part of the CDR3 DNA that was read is TGCACCTGCAGTGCCCAGTTAAACTCCGACTACACC. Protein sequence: CTCSAQLNSDYT. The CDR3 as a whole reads CTCSAQLNSDYTF.

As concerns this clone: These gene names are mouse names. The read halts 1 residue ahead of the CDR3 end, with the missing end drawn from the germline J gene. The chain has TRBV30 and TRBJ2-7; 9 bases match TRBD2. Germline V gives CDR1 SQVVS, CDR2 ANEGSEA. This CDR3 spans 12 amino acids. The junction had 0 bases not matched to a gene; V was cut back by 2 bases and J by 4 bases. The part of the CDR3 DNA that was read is TGTAGTTCTAGAACTGGGGGGTATGAACAGTAC. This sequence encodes CSSRTGGYEQY. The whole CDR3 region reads CSSRTGGYEQYF.

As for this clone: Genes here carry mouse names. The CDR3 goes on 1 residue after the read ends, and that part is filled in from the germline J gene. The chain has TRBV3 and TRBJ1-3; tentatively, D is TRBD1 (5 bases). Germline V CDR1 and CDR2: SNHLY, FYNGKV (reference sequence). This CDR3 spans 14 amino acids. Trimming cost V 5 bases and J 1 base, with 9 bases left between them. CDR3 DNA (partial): TGTGCCAGCAGCCTCGGACAATCTGGAAATACGCTCTAT. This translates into CASSLGQSGNTLY. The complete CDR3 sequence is CASSLGQSGNTLYF.

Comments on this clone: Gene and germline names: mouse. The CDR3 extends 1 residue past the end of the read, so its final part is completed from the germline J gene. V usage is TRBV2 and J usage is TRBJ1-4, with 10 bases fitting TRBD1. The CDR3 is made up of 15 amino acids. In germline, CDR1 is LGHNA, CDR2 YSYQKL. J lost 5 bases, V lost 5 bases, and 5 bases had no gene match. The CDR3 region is CASSKPGQGNERLFF. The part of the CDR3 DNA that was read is TGTGCCAGCAGCAAACCGGGACAGGGGAACGAAAGATTATTT.

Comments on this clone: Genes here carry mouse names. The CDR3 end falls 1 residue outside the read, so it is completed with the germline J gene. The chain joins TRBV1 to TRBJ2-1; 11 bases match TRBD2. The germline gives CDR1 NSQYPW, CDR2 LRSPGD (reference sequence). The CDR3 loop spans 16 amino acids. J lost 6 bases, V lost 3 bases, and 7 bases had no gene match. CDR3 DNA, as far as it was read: TGCACCTGCAGTGCCACTAACTGGGGGGGCGTTGCTGAGCAGTTC. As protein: CTCSATNWGGVAEQF. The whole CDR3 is CTCSATNWGGVAEQFF.

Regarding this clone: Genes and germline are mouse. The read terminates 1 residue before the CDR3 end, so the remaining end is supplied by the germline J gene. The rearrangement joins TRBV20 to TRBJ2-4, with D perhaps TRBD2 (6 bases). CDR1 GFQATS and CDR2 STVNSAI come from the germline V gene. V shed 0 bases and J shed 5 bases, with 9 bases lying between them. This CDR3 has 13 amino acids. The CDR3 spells CGARDPGGNTLYF. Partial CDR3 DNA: TGTGGTGCTAGGGATCCGGGGGGAAACACCTTGTAC.

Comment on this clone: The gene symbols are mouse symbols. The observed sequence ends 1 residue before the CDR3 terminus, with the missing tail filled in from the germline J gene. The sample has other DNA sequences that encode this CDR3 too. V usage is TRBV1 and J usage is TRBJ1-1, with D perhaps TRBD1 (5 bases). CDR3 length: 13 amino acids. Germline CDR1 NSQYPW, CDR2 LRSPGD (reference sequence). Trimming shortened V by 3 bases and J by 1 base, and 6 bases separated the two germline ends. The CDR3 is CTCSADRNTEVFF. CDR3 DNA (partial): TGCACCTGCAGTGCCGACAGGAACACAGAAGTCTTC.

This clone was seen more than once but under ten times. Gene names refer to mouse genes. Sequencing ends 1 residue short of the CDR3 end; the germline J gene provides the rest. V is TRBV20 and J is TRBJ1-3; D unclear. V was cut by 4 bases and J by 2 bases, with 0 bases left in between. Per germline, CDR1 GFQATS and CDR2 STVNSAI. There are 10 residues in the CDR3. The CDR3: CGATGNTLYF. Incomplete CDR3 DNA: TGTGGTGCTACTGGAAATACGCTCTAT.

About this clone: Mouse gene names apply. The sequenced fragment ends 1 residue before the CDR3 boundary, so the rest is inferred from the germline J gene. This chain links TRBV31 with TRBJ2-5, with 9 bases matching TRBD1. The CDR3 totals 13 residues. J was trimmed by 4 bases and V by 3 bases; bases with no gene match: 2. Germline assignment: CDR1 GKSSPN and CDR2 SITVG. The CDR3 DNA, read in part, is TGTGCCTGGAGCCGGACAGGGGAAGACACCCAGTAC. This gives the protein CAWSRTGEDTQY. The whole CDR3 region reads CAWSRTGEDTQYF.

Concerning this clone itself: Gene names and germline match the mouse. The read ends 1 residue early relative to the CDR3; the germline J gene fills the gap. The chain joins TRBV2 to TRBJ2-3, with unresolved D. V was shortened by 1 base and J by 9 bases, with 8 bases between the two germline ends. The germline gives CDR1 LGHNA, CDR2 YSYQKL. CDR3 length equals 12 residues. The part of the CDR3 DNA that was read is TGTGCCAGCAGCCAAGCCCCCGTGACGCTGTAT. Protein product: CASSQAPVTLY. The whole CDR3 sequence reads CASSQAPVTLYF.

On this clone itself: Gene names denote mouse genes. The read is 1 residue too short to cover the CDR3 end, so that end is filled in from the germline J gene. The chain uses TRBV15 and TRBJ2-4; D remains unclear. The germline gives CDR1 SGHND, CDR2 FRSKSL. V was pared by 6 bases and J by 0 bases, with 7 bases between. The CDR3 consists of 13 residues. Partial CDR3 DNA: TGTGCCAGCAGCCCAGATAGTCAAAACACCTTGTAC. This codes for CASSPDSQNTLY. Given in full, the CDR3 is CASSPDSQNTLYF.

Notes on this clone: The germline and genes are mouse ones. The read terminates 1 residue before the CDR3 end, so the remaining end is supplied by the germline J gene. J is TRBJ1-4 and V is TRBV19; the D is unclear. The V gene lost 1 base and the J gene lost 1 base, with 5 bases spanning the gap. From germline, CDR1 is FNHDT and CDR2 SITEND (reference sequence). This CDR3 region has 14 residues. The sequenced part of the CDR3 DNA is TGTGCCAGCAGTATACAGTATTCCAACGAAAGATTATTT. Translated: CASSIQYSNERLF. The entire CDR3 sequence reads CASSIQYSNERLFF.

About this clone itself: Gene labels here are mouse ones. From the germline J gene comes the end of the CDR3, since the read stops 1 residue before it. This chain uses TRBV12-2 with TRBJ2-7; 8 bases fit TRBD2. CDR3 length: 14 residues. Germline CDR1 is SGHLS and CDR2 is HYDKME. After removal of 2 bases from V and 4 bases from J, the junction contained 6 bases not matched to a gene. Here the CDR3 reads CASSPRLGPYEQYF. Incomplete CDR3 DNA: TGTGCCAGCTCTCCTCGACTGGGGCCTTATGAACAGTAC.

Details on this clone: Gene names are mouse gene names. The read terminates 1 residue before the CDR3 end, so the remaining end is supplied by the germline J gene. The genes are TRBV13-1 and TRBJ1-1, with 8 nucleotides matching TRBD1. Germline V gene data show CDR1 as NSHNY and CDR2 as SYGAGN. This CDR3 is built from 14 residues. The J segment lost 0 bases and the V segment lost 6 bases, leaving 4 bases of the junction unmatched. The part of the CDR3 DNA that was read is TGTGCCAGCACAGGGGGCCCCGCAAACACAGAAGTCTTC. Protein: CASTGGPANTEVF. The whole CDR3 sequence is CASTGGPANTEVFF.

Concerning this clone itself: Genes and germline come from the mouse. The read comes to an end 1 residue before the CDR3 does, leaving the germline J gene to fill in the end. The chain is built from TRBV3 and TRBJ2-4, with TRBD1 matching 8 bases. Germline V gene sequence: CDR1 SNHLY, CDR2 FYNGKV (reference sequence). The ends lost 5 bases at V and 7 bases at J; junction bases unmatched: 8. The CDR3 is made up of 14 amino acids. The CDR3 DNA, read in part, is TGTGCCAGCAGCCCCCGACAGGGGAGGGACACCTTGTAC. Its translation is CASSPRQGRDTLY. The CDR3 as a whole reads CASSPRQGRDTLYF.

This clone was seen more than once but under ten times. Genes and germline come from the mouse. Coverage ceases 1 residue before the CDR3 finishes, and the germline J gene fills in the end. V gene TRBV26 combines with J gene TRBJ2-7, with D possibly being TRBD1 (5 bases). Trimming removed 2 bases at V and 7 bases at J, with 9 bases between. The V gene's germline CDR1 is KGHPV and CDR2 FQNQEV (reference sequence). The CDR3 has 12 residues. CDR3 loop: CASSLRGGEQYF. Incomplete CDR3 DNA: TGTGCCAGCAGTCTGAGGGGAGGCGAACAGTAC.

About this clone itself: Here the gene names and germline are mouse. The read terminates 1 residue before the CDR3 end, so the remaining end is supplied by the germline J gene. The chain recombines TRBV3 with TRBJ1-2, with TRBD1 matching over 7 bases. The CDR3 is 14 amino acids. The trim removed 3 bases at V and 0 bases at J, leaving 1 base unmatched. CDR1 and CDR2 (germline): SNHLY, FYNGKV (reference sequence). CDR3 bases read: TGTGCCAGCAGCTTTGACAGGGCAAACTCCGACTACACC. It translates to CASSFDRANSDYT. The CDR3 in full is CASSFDRANSDYTF.

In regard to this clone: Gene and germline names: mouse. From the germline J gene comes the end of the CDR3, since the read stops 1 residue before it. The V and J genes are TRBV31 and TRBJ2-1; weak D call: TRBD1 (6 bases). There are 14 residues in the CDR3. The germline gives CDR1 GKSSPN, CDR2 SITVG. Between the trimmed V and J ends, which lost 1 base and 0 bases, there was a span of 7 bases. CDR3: CAWSRDNNYAEQFF. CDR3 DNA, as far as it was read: TGTGCCTGGAGTCGGGACAATAACTATGCTGAGCAGTTC.

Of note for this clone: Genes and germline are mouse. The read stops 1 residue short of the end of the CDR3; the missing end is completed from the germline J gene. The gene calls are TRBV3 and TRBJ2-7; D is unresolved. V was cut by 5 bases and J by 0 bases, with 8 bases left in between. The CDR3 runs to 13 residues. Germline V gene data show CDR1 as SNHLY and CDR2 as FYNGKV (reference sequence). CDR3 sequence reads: CASSLDNSYEQYF. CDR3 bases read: TGTGCCAGCAGCCTAGACAACTCCTATGAACAGTAC.